This T cell receptor beta chain was sequenced in a study of cytomegalovirus exposure and HLA in healthy donors. It was with 60 Vbeta and 13 Jbeta primers that the PCR ran. The method was immunoSEQ multiplex PCR; TCRdb's version includes in-frame clones alone and lacks a portion of them. The profile shows 95,000 to 100,000 clones, 75% of them singletons. The CDR3 runs to 17 residues. CDR1 and CDR2 (germline): SGHAT, FQNNGV. The J segment lost 0 bases and the V segment lost 1 base, leaving 6 bases of the junction unmatched. The clonotype comes from a man in his fifties in good health and CMV-seronegative. This chain uses TRBV11-2 with TRBJ1-1; 9 bases match TRBD1. The sequenced material came from PBMCs. CDR3 region: CASSLAGTGRMNTEAFF. CDR3 coding DNA: TGTGCCAGCAGCTTAGCTGGGACAGGGCGAATGAACACTGAAGCTTTCTTT.